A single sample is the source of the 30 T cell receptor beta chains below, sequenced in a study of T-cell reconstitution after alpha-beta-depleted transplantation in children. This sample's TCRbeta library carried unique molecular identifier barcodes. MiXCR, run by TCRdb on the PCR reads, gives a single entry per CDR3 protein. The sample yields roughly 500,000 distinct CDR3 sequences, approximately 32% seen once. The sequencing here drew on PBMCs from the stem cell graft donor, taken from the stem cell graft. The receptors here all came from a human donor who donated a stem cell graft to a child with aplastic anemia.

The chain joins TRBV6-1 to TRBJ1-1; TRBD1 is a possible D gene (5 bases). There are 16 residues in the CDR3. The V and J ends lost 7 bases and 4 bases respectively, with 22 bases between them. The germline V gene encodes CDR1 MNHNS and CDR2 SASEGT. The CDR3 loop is CASTITPGGVATEAFF. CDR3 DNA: TGTGCCAGCACCATAACCCCGGGAGGGGTGGCCACTGAAGCTTTCTTT.

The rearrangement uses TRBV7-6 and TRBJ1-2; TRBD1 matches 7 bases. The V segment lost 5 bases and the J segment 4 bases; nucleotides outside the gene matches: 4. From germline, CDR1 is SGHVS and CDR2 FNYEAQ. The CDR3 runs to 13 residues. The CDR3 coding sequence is TGTGCCAGCAGCAGACAGGGCGTCTATGGCTACACCTTC. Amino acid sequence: CASSRQGVYGYTF.

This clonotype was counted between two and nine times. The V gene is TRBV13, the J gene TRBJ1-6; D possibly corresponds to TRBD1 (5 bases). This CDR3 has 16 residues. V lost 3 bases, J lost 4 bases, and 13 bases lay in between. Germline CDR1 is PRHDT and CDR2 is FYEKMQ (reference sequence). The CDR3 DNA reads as TGTGCCAGCAGCTTTTTTCCCGGGACTTATAATTCACCCCTCCACTTT. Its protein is CASSFFPGTYNSPLHF.

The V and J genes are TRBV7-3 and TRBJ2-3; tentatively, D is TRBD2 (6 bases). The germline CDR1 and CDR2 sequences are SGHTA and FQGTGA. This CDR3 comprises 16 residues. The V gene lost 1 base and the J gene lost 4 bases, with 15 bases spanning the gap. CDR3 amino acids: CASSLRRGGGSDTQYF. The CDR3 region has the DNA TGTGCCAGCAGCTTAAGGAGGGGAGGAGGATCAGATACGCAGTATTTT.

CDR3 nucleotide sequence: TGTGCCAGCAGCCCAAGACAGGGACTGACTGAAGCTTTCTTT. It encodes CASSPRQGLTEAFF. The chain carries TRBV7-9 and TRBJ1-1, with TRBD1 matching over 7 bases. The CDR3 runs to 14 residues. J gave up 5 bases and V 5 bases, and 8 bases lay outside the gene matches. Germline V CDR1 and CDR2: SEHNR, FQNEAQ (reference sequence).

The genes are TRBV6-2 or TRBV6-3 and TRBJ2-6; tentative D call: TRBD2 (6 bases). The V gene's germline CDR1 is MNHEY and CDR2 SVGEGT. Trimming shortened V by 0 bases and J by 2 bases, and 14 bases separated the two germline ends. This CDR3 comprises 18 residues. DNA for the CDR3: TGTGCCAGCAGTTACTCGAGGCTGGGGGAGGCTGGGGCCAACGTCCTGACTTTC. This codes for CASSYSRLGEAGANVLTF.

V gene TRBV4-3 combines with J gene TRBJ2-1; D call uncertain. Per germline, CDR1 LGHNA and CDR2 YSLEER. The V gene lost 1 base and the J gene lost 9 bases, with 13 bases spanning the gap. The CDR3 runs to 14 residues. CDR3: CASSQGTFSGEQFF. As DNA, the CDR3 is TGCGCCAGCAGCCAAGGGACCTTTAGTGGTGAGCAGTTCTTC.

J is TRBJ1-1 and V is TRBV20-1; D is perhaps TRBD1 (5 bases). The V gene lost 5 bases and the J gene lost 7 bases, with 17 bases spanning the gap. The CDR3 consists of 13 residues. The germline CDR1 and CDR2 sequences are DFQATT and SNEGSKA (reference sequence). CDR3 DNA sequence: TGCAGTGCTTTCTGCTCGGGGGTAGTTGAAGCTTTCTTT. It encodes CSAFCSGVVEAFF.

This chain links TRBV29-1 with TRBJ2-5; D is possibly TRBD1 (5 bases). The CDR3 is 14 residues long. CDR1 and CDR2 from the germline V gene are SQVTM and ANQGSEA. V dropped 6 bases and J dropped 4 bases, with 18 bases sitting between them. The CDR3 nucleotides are TGCAGCGTGACAGTATACCTAGTAGGAGAGACCCAGTACTTC. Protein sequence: CSVTVYLVGETQYF.

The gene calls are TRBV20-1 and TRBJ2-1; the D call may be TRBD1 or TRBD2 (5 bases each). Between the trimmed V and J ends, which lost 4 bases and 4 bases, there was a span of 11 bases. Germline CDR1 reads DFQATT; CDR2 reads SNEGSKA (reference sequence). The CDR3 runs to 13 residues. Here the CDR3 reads CSATGRGYNEQFF. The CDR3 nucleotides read TGCAGTGCTACGGGACGGGGTTACAATGAGCAGTTCTTC.

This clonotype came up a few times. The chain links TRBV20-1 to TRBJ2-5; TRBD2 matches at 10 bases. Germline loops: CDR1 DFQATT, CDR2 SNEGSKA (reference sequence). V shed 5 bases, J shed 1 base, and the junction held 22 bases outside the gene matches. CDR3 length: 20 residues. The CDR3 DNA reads TGCAGTGCTGAGGGAGGTGGTGGGACTAGCGTACCAACTCTCCAAGAGACCCAGTACTTC. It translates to CSAEGGGGTSVPTLQETQYF.

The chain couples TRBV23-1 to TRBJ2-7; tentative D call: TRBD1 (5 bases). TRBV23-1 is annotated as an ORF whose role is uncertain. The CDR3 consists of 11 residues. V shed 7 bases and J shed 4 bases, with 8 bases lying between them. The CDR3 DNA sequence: TGCGCCAGCATGGGGCAGTACGAGCAGTACGTC. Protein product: CASMGQYEQYV.

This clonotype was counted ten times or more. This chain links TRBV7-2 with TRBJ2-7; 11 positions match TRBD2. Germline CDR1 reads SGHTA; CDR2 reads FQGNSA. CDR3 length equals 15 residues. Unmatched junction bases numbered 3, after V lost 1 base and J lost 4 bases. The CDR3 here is CASSLGLAGGYEQYF. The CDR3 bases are TGTGCCAGCAGCTTAGGGTTAGCGGGAGGGTACGAGCAGTACTTC.

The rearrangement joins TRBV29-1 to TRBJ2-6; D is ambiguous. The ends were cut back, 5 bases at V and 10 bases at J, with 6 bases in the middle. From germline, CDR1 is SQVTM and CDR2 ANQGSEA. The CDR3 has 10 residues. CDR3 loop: CSVKDNVLTF. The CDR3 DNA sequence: TGCAGCGTTAAGGATAACGTCCTGACTTTC.

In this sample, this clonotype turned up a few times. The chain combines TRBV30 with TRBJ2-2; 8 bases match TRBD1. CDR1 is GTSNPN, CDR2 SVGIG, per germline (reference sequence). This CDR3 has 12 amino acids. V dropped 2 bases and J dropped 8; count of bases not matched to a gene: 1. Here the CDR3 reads CAWSRDRGELFF. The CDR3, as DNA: TGTGCCTGGAGTCGGGACAGGGGGGAGCTGTTTTTT.

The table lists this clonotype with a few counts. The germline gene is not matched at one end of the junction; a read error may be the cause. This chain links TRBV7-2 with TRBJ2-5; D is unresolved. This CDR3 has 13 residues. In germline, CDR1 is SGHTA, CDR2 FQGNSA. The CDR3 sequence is CASRLTAQETQYF. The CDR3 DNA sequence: TGTGCCAGCCGCTTGACGGCTCAAGAGACCCAGTACTTC.

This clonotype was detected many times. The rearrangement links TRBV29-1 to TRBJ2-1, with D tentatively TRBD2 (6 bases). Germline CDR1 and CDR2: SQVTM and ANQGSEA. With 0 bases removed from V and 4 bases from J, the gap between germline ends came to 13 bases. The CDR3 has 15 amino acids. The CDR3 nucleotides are TGCAGCGTTGAAGAATGGAGGGCGCAGTACAATGAGCAGTTCTTC. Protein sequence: CSVEEWRAQYNEQFF.

The CDR3 is CATSRDRVVDEQYF. The CDR3 DNA is TGTGCCACCAGCAGGGACAGGGTCGTGGACGAGCAGTACTTC. The chain links TRBV15 to TRBJ2-7; TRBD1 matches 8 bases. Unmatched junction bases numbered 6, after V lost 3 bases and J lost 5 bases. CDR1 and CDR2 from the germline V gene are LNHNV and YYDKDF (reference sequence). This CDR3 is built from 14 residues.

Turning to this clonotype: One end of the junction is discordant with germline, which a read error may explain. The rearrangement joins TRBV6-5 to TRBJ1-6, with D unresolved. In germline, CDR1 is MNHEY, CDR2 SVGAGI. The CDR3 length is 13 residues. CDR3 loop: CTSSYSNNSPLHF. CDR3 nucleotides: TGTACCAGCAGTTACTCCAACAATTCACCCCTCCACTTT.

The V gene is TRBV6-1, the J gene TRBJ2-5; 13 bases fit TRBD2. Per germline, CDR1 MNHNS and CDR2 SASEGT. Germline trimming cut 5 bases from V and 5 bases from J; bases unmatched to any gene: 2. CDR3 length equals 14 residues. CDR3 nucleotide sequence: TGTGCCAGCAGTCCGACTAGCGGGAGGGAGACCCAGTACTTC. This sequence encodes CASSPTSGRETQYF.

CDR3 DNA: TGTGCCAGCAGTTTGCAACGGCTGGGGACCCAGTACTTC. Translating it yields CASSLQRLGTQYF. The chain uses TRBV12-3 or TRBV12-4 and TRBJ2-5; D uncertain. Trimming took 3 bases from V and 7 from J, leaving 12 bases between them. This CDR3 has 13 residues.

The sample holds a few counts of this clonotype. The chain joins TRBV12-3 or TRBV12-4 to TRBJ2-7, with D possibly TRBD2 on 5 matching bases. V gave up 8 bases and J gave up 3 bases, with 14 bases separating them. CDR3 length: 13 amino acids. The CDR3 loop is CASSSGALYEQYV. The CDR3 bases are TGTGCCAGCTCCAGCGGAGCTCTCTACGAGCAGTACGTC.

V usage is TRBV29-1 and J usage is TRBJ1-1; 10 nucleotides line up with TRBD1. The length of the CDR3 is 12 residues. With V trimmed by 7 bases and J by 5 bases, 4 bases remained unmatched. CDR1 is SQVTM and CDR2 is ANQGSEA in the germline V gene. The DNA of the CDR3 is TGCAGCGGGGGACAGGGGATGACTGAAGCTTTCTTT. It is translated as CSGGQGMTEAFF.

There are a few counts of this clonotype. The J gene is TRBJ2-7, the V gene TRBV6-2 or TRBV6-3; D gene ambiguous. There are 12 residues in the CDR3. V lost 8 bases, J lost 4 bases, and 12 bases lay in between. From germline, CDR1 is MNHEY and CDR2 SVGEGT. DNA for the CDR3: TGTGCCAGCCAAAAGTTTCGGTACGAGCAGTACTTC. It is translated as CASQKFRYEQYF.

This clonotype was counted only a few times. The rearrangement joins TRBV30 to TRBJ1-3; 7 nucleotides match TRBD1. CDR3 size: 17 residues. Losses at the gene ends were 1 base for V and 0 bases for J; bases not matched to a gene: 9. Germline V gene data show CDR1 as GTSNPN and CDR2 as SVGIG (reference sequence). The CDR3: CAWSALRDSLSGNTIYF. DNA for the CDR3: TGTGCCTGGAGTGCCCTCCGGGACAGCCTCTCTGGAAACACCATATATTTT.

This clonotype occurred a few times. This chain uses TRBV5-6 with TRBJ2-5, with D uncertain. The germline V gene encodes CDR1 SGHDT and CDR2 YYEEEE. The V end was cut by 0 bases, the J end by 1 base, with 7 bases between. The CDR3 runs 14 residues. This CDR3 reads CASSLGARQETQYF. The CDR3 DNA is TGTGCCAGCAGCTTGGGGGCGCGCCAAGAGACCCAGTACTTC.

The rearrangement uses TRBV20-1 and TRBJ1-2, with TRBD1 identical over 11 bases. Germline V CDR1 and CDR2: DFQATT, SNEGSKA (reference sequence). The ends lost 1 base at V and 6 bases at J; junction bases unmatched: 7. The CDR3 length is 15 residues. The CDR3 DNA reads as TGCAGTGCTAGAGCCCTTCGGACAGGGGGCGATGGCTACACCTTC. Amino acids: CSARALRTGGDGYTF.

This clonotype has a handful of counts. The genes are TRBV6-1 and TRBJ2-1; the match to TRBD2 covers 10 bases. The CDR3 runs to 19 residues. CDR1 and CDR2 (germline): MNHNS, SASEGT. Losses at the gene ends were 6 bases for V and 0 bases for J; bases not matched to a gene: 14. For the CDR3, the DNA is TGTGCCAGCAGCCTTACCGGGACTAGCGATCGGAGCTCCTACAATGAGCAGTTCTTC. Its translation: CASSLTGTSDRSSYNEQFF.

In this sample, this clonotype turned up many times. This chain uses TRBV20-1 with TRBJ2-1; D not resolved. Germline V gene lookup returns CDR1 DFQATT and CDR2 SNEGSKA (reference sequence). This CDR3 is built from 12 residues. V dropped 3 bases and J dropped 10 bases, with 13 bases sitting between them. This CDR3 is CSARGPGSEQFF. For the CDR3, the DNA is TGCAGTGCTAGGGGCCCGGGCAGCGAGCAGTTCTTC.

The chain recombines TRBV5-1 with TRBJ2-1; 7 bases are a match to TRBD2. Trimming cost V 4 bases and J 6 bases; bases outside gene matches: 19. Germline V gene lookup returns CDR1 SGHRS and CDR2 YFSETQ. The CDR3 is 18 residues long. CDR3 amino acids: CASSRVSLAGVGFNEQFF. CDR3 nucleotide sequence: TGCGCCAGCAGCCGCGTCTCCCTGGCGGGAGTAGGTTTCAATGAGCAGTTCTTC.